This entry features one T cell receptor (beta chain) sequence. Authors' processing steps: After removing out-of-frame reads, under 2.5 million distinct TCRbeta sequences remained. Profiling relied on immunoSEQ multiplex PCR, and the TCRdb table lists in-frame clones only, not all of them. V and J calls and clone size follow that table, whereas D and trimming were derived from the DNA. The sample yields approximately 40,000 clones, around 78% seen once. Trimming took off 2 bases at V and 0 bases at J, with 12 bases between the two ends. The CDR3 spans 16 residues. Germline CDR1 reads SGHAT; CDR2 reads FQNNGV. The data stem from a study of memory CD4+ T cells and cytomegalovirus serostatus. Single viable CD3+CD4+CD8-CD45RO+ cells were sorted as the memory CD4+ T cells.

This sequence originates from an adult in good health and CMV-seronegative. Sequences were obtained from memory CD4+ T cells from blood. J is TRBJ2-3 and V is TRBV11-2; either TRBD1 or TRBD2 may fit D (5 bases each). CDR3 sequence reads: CASSLRPGPSTDTQYF. The DNA for the CDR3 is TGTGCCAGCAGCTTAAGACCGGGACCTAGCACAGATACGCAGTATTTT.